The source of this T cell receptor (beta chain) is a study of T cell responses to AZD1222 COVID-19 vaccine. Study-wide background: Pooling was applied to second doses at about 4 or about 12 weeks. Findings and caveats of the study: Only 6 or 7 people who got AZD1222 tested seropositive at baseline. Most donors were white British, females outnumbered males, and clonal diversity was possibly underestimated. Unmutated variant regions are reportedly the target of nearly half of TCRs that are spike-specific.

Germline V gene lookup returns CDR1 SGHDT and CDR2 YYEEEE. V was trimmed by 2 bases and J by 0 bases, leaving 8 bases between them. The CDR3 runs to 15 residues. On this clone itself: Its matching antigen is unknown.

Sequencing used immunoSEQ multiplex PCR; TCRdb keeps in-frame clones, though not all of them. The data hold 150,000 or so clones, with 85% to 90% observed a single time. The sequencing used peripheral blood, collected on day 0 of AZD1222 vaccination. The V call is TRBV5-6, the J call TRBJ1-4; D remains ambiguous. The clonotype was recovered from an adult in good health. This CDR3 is CASSLRVTTNEKLFF. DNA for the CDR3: TGTGCCAGCAGCTTAAGGGTCACAACTAATGAAAAACTGTTTTTT.